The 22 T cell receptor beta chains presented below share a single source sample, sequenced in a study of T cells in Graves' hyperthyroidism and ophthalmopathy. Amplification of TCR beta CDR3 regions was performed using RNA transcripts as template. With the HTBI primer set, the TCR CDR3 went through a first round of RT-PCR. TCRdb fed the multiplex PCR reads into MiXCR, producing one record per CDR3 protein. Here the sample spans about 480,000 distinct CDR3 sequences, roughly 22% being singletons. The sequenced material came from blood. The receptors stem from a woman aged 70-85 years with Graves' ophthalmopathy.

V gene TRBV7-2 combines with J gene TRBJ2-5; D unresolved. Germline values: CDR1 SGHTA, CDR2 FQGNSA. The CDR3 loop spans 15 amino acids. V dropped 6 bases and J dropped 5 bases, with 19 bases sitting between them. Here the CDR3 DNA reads TGTGCCAGCAGTTTATTCAAGCTAATGGGGGAGACCCAGTACTTC. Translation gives CASSLFKLMGETQYF.

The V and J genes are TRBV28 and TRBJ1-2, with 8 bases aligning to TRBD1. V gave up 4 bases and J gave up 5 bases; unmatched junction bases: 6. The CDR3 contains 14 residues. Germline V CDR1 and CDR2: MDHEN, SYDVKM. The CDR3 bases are TGTGCCAGCAGTTCCGGACAGGGACGGTATGGCTACACCTTC. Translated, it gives CASSSGQGRYGYTF.

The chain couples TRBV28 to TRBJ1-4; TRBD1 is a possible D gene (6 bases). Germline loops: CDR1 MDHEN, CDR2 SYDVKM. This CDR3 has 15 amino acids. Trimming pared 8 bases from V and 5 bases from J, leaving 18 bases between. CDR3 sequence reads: CASRPSGAPNEKLFF. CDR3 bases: TGTGCCAGCCGACCGTCAGGGGCGCCAAATGAAAAACTGTTTTTT. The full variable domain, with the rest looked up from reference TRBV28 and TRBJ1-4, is DVKVTQSSRYLVKRTGEKVFLECVQDMDHENMFWYRQDPGLGLRLIYFSYDVKMKEKGDIPEGYSVSREKKERFSLILESASTNQTSMYLCASRPSGAPNEKLFFGSGTQLSVL.

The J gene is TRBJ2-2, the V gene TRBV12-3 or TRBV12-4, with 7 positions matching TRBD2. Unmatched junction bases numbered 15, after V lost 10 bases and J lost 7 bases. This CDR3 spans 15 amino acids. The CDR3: CATLGRERGVGELFF. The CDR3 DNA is TGTGCCACCCTAGGGCGGGAGCGTGGTGTCGGGGAGCTGTTTTTT.

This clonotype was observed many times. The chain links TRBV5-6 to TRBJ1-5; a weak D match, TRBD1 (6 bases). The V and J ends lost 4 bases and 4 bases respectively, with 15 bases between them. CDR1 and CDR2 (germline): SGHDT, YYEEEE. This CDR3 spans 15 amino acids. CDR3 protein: CASSLLGTSNQPQHF. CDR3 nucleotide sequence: TGTGCCAGCAGCCTCCTCGGGACATCTAATCAGCCCCAGCATTTT.

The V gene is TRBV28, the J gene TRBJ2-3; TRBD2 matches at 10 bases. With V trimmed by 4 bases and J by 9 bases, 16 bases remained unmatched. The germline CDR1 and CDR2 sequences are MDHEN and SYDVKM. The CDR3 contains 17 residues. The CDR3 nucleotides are TGTGCCAGCAGTTCACTTATAGCGGGAGGTCCCCCACGGACGCAGTATTTT. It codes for CASSSLIAGGPPRTQYF.

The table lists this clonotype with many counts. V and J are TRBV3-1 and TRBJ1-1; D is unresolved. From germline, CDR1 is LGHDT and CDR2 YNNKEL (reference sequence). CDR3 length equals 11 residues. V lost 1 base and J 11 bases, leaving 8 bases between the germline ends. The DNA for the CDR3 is TGTGCCAGCAGCCAAGCCCTTGAGGCTTTCTTT. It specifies CASSQALEAFF. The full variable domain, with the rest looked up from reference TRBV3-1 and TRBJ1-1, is DTAVSQTPKYLVTQMGNDKSIKCEQNLGHDTMYWYKQDSKKFLKIMFSYNNKELIINETVPNRFSPKSPDKAHLNLHINSLELGDSAVYFCASSQALEAFFGQGTRLTVV.

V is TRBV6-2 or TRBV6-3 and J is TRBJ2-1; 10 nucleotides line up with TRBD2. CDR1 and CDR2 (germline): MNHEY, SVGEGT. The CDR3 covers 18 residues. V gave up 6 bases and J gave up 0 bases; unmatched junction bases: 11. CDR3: CASRAPGTSESSYNEQFF. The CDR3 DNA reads TGTGCCAGCAGGGCCCCCGGGACTAGCGAGAGCTCCTACAATGAGCAGTTCTTC.

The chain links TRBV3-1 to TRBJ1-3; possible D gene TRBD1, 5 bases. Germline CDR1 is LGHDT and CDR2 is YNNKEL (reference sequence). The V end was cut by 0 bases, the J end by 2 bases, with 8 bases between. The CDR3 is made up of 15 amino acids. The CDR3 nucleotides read TGTGCCAGCAGCCAAGATATAGGGGCTGGAAACACCATATATTTT. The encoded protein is CASSQDIGAGNTIYF. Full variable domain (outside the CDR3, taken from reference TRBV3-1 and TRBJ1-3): DTAVSQTPKYLVTQMGNDKSIKCEQNLGHDTMYWYKQDSKKFLKIMFSYNNKELIINETVPNRFSPKSPDKAHLNLHINSLELGDSAVYFCASSQDIGAGNTIYFGEGSWLTVV.

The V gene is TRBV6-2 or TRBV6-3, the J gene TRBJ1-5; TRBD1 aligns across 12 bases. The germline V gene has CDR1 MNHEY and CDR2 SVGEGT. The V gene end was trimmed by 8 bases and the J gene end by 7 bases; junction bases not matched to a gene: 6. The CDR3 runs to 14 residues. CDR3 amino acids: CASAGTGGWQPQHF. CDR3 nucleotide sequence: TGTGCCAGCGCCGGGACAGGGGGCTGGCAGCCCCAGCATTTT.

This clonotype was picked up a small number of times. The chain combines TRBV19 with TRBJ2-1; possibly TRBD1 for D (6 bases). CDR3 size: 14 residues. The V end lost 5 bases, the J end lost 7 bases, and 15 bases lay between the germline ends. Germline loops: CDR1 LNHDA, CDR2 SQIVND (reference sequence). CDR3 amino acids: CASSPGQWRNEQFF. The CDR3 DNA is TGTGCCAGTAGTCCCGGACAGTGGCGGAATGAGCAGTTCTTC.

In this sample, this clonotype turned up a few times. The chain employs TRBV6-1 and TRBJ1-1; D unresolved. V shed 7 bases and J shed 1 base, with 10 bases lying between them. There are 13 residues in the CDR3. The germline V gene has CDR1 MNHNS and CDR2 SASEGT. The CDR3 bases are TGTGCCAGCAAGAGAGACGGGAACACTGAAGCTTTCTTT. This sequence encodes CASKRDGNTEAFF.

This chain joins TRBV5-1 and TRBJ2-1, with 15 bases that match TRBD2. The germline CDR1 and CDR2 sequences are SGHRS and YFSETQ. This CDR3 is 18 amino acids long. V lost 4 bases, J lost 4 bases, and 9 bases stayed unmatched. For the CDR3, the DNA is TGCGCCAGCAGCATTGGACTAGCGGGAGGGATTCCTTACAATGAGCAGTTCTTC. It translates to CASSIGLAGGIPYNEQFF.

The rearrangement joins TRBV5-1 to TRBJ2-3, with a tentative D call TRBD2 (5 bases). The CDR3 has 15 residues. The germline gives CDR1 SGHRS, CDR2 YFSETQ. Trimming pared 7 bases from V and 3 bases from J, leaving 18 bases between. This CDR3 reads CASQRASGNTDTQYF. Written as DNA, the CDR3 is TGCGCCAGCCAACGAGCGAGCGGAAATACAGATACGCAGTATTTT.

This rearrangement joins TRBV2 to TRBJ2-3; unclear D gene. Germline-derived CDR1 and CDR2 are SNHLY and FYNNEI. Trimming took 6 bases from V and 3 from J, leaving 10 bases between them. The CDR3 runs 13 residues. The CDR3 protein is CASRVMGTDTQYF. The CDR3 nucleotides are TGTGCCAGCAGGGTGATGGGGACAGATACGCAGTATTTT.

This CDR3 is CASSYSISGTNEQFF. CDR3 in DNA: TGTGCCAGCAGTTACTCGATTAGCGGGACCAATGAGCAGTTCTTC. The chain is built from TRBV6-5 and TRBJ2-1; 8 bases are a match to TRBD2. Germline trimming cut 0 bases from V and 6 bases from J; bases unmatched to any gene: 4. Germline V gene sequence: CDR1 MNHEY, CDR2 SVGAGI. The CDR3 extends over 15 amino acids.

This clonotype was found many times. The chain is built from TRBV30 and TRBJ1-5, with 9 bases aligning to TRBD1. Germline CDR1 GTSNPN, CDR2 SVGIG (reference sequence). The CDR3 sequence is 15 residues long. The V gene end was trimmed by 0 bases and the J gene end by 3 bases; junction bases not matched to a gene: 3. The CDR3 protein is CAWSVGQGFNQPQHF. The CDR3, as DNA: TGTGCCTGGAGTGTAGGACAGGGGTTCAATCAGCCCCAGCATTTT.

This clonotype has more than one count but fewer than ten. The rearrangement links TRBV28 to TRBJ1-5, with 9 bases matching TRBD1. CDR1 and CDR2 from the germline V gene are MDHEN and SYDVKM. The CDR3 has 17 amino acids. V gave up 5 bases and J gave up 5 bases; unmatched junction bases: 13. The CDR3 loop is CASSLGQGSIADQPQHF. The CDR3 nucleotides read TGTGCCAGCAGTCTAGGACAGGGGTCCATAGCGGATCAGCCCCAGCATTTT.

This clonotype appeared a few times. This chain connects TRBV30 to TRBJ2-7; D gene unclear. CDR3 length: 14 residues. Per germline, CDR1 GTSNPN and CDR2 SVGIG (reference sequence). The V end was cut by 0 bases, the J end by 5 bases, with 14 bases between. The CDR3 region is CAWSVYSPGHEQYF. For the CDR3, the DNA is TGTGCCTGGAGTGTGTACTCCCCTGGCCACGAGCAGTACTTC.

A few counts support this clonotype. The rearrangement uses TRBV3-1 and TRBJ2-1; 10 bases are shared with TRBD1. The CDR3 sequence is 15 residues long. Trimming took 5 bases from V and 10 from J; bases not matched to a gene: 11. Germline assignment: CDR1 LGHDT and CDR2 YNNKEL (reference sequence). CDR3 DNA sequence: TGTGCCAGCAGCTCCTGGGACAGGGGTGGAGGAGAGCAGTTCTTC. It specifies CASSSWDRGGGEQFF.

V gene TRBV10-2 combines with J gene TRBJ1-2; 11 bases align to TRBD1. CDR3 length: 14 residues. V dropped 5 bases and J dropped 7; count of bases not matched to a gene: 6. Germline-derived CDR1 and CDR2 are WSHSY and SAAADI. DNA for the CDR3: TGCGCCAGCAGTCCGGGACAGGGGGGAAGTGGCTACACCTTC. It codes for CASSPGQGGSGYTF.

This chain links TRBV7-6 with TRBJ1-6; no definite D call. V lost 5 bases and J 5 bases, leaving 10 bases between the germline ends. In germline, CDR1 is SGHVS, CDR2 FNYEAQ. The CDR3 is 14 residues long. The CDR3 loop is CASSLRLDNSPLHF. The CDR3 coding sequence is TGTGCCAGCAGCCTCCGACTGGATAATTCACCCCTCCACTTT.